This TCR beta chain was obtained from a study of identical twins (dated by TCRdb to between 2015 and 2016). Study-wide context: To test whether fetal clonotypes persist, this study deep-sequenced TCR alpha and beta repertoires from monozygotic twins, from unrelated adults of various ages, and from cord blood. Replicate twin experiments were performed at different times using different library preparation protocols to rule out contamination.

This clonotype was seen ten or more times. The antigen it binds to is not known. No per-base quality is available; no much larger clone lies one base away. The method was 5' RACE. TCRdb names Illumina HiSeq 2000 as the instrument used. Template switching introduced a universal primer binding site; the final cDNA contained a unique molecular identifier, enabling accurate counting of TCR cDNA molecules. Specific primers in the conserved constant-segment region were used to synthesize first-strand cDNA for the TCR alpha and beta chains. To control for contamination, every cDNA library was double barcoded, receiving both a SMART-Mk sample barcode and Illumina barcodes. TruSeq adapter sequences along with Illumina sample barcodes were introduced in two successive PCR steps. The TCR alpha and beta cDNA libraries were sequenced on the Illumina HiSeq platform using custom primers. The authors processed their data as follows. MiGEC was used to process raw reads and extract unique molecular identifiers, and MiXCR was used to find CDR3 positions. For each individual, recombination models were inferred using an EM algorithm with the repgenHMM and IGoR tools. Shared clonotype analysis was performed with the tcR package in R, normalizing sharing by the product of cloneset sizes. Out-of-frame nonproductive sequences were analyzed to study raw recombination free of thymic and clonal selection effects. TCRdb reanalyzed the raw reads on its own, using fastp at Q25 for trimming and MiXCR for clone calling, and kept in-frame beta chains. Here each entry gathers all rows of one CDR3 protein and keeps the most common genes and DNA. These V and J calls originate from TCRdb's pipeline instead of the authors' own analysis. The sample table holds some 760,000 distinct CDR3 sequences, of which approximately 18% were seen once. Roughly 14% of the sample is taken by the ten largest.

Trimming takes 1 base off V and 4 bases off J; junction bases not matched to a gene: 5. The CDR3, cysteine through phenylalanine, is 16 amino acids long. The DNA shown is the 48-base CDR3, in frame from base 1. Every donor in the study was a healthy Caucasian. The twin cohort comprised three pairs of female monozygotic twins, all aged about 18 to 29 years. Peripheral blood mononuclear cells were used as the source from which RNA for TCR libraries was isolated. The paper as a whole reports these results and caveats: Compared with coincidental sharing between unrelated individuals, out-of-frame TCR alpha sequences shared between twins had an excess of sequences with low generation probability. Zero-insertion analyses could be partly confounded by invariant T cells such as MAIT and iNKT, although diverse VJ usage argued against such confounding for most clonotypes. Abundant cord blood beta clonotypes carried fewer insertions; young adult naive repertoires showed a weaker similar trend, while memory repertoires showed none. Excess twin sharing in beta out-of-frame sequences was weaker because fewer shared sequences lowered the signal-to-noise ratio. Because the same donors could not be followed over many years, the conclusions relied on cross-sectional statistical analysis. In monozygotic twins, recombination models systematically underestimated out-of-frame TCR alpha sharing, but the models matched the sharing seen between unrelated individuals.

This same sample was also taken into another study, of T cells expressing NK-cell markers. As the second study states: Eight donors provided sorted CD3+CD56+NKG2C+, CD3+CD56+NKG2C- and CD3+CD56-NKG2C+ T-cell subsets, whose TCR beta-chain repertoires were profiled. Seven of the eight sequenced donors were HCMV-seropositive and one was HCMV-seronegative. In several experiments an anti-gammadeltaTCR antibody was added to restrict sorting to alphabetaTCR-expressing T cells. For roughly six donors, the dominant CD3+CD56+NKG2C+ clonotypes were among the top 10 CD8+ clonotypes and accounted for roughly 1.0-8% of CD8+ T cells. Those dominant clonotypes were again the most abundant among CD3+CD56-NKG2C+ cells in a few donors, at about 25-60.1%. Whether the expanded NKG2C-expressing T cell clones were specific for HCMV antigens remained unclear. All eight donors whose samples were sequenced were randomly selected healthy volunteers, three of them men and five women. To determine HCMV serostatus, a commercial ELISA kit was used to detect HCMV-specific IgG in serum. For over five donors, unsorted PBMC were also used to sequence bulk peripheral blood T-cell repertoires. MIGEC handled demultiplexing of the reads and grouping by UMI, while MiTCR was used to assemble and quantify clonotypes. Only TCR cDNA sequences supported by at least two reads were kept to exclude erroneous sequences. Downstream repertoire analysis used the tcR package, and clonotypes were matched across fractions by CDR3 nucleotide sequence plus V segment. VDJmatch was used to annotate antigen specificity against VDJdb, with one amino acid substitution in CDR3 allowed.

The sequencing sample was made of PBMCs. This clonotype was obtained from a woman aged 18-29 years in good health. The chain employs TRBV12-3 or TRBV12-4 and TRBJ2-1, with 9 bases aligning to TRBD2. The base sequence is TGTGCCAGCAGTTTAGGGGGCGGGAGGGGTTACAATGAGCAGTTCTTC. Translated, it reads CASSLGGGRGYNEQFF.